The clone carrying this T cell receptor beta chain was detected a few times. These data belong to a study of blood T cell repertoires in COVID-19. V lost 5 bases to trimming and J lost 2 bases; unmatched junction nucleotides: 5. Germline-derived CDR1 and CDR2 are SNHLY and FYNNEI. CDR3 size: 14 residues. Sequenced by immunoSEQ multiplex PCR; TCRdb stores in-frame clones only, minus some. The sample includes more than 110,000 clones, around 87% of them seen just once. The source is a human donor in a cohort sampled during active COVID-19. The sequenced sample consisted of peripheral blood. The gene calls are TRBV2 and TRBJ1-2; 7 nucleotides line up with TRBD1. This CDR3 is CASSRQGVNYGYTF. The CDR3 DNA is TGTGCCAGCAGTCGACAGGGAGTGAACTATGGCTACACCTTC.